The text below deals with one TCR beta chain. Its antigen is currently not known. It has no much larger one-base neighbor in the sample; base qualities were not kept. This sample is drawn from a study of blood T cell repertoires in COVID-19 (dated by TCRdb to between 2020 and 2021). A note on the overall study: The collaborator samples originated in the United States, Italy and Spain and spanned the acute and convalescent phases of COVID-19. The samples were drawn from the first 160 participants of the ongoing ImmuneRACE study and from some 1,300 subjects provided by 6 global collaborators. The sample metadata nearly always contained a de-identified subject ID, COVID-19 status, age in years and sex. The repertoires were made available in a free public database intended to serve as a resource for research on the immune response to SARS-CoV-2. Deeply sampled blood TCRbeta repertoires from subjects exposed to, actively infected with, or recovered from COVID-19 were included in the dataset. Where available, HLA class I and class II types were taken from metadata supplied by the sample provider and were not determined by assay-based typing. The material from the prospective study consisted of cDNA or gDNA derived from T cells, B-cell-depleted T cells, or PBMCs.

The CDR3 covers 15 residues, taking in both the cysteine and the phenylalanine. CDR3 DNA only is kept here, 45 bases in frame from base 1. As encoded in the germline V gene, CDR1 is SGHTA while CDR2 is FQGNSA. Trimming removed 5 bases from V and 4 bases from J; the gene matches leave 8 bases unexplained. The immunoSEQ Assay, a bias-controlled multiplex PCR, was used to amplify TCRbeta CDR3 regions from genomic DNA. Regarding the original processing steps: The number of nucleated cells in each sample was estimated from the amplification of reference gene primers within the assay. To quantify the absolute abundance of each unique TCRbeta CDR3 rearrangement, sequence reads were collapsed and filtered. For each sample, productive Simpson clonality was calculated as the square root of Simpson's diversity index across productive rearrangements. TCRdb mirrors the immuneACCESS table, restricted to in-frame sequences. Some clones are absent from its copies; in checked studies, under half trace to an unresolved V gene, and the reason for the others is unknown. That table is the source of V, J and clone size, and D and trimming were worked out from the DNA. For this sample the table gives some 80,000 clones, of which roughly 76% were detected only once. About a fifth of the sample comes from the top ten.

Whole blood was collected in K2EDTA tubes by collaborating institutions according to the institutions' own protocols. For TCRbeta analysis, collaborator samples were shipped as frozen whole blood, as isolated PBMCs, or as DNA extracted from either sample type. Summary of the overall study and its limitations: The amount of clinical and demographic metadata varied by source and participant and was provided uncurated.

The receptor comes from a woman older than 75 with active or convalescent COVID-19. Sequencing was performed on peripheral blood. In this chain, TRBV7-2 is recombined with TRBJ2-7; 10 central bases correspond to TRBD2. In nucleotides, the sequence is TGTGCCAGCAGCCTTAGCGGGGGGCCTAATTACGAGCAGTACTTC. Its translation reads: CASSLSGGPNYEQYF.